This T cell receptor (beta chain) is from a study of CD8+CD57+ T cells in acquired aplastic anemia (dated by TCRdb to about 2018). General notes on the study: A mean of roughly 2.9 ug of DNA, ranging from about 0.2 to 27.4 ug, was extracted from sorted CD4+ and CD8+ cells. CD8+CD57+ expansion was defined as frequency above the mean frequency observed in healthy subjects. Points the paper makes about the study in general: Around 31 CD8+ CDR3 sequences were shared between patients and controls but appeared highly expressed in patients and within their immunodominant clones. CD8+ Simpson's diversity did not differ significantly between patients and healthy controls (P=0.060).

Profiling of TCR beta VDJ combinations and CDR3 sequences used genomic DNA as the template. TCR repertoire sequencing was run on an Illumina HiSeq 2000. In the source study's methods: Repertoires were assessed using TRBV/TRBJ rearrangement plots, CDR3 size and DJ length profiles, and Simpson's diversity index. The immunodominant clone was defined as the most abundant DNA sequence in deep sequencing data. CDR3 amino acid sequences were checked for sharing between subjects and were compared against published repertoires and the VDJdb database. TCRdb cleaned the public reads at Q25 with fastp, built clones with MiXCR and kept in-frame beta chains. Rows with a matching CDR3 protein are joined into one entry that keeps the most common DNA and genes. Here the V and J calls rest on TCRdb's processing, not on the authors' analysis. The sample profile shows approximately 470,000 distinct CDR3 sequences; about a third of them were found once. Roughly 0.89% of the sample is taken by the ten largest.

This clonotype was seen only a few times. No cognate antigen has been identified for it. No base qualities exist here, and no much larger clone lies one base off it. Flow cytometry had shown CD8+CD57+ cell expansion in the patients selected for sequencing. Every patient had a diagnosis of severe acquired aplastic anemia based on International Study of Aplastic Anemia and Agranulocytosis and Camitta criteria. At the time blood was sampled, none of the patients had received any therapy. TCR repertoires of sorted CD4+ and CD8+ blood T cells from severe aplastic anemia patients and healthy subjects were deep-sequenced in the study. In the USA, patient enrollment took place under clinicaltrials.gov protocols 00001620, 01623167, 00001397, 00071045, 00081523 and 00961064. Ficoll-Paque density gradient centrifugation was used to isolate peripheral blood mononuclear cells. Before DNA extraction, CD4+ and CD8+ T cells were sorted by FACS or by magnetic beads.

From the cysteine through the phenylalanine, the CDR3 covers 15 amino acids. Just the 45-base CDR3 DNA is kept, in frame starting at base 1. Trimming removed 5 bases from V and 6 bases from J; the gene matches leave 8 bases unexplained. From a lookup of the germline V gene, CDR1 and CDR2 are KGHDR and SFDVKD. The sample was sorted CD4+, CD8+, or CD8+CD57+ T cells (not recorded which) from PBMCs. The clonotype was recovered from a human donor with aplastic anemia. The chain is made from TRBV24-1 and TRBJ2-7; TRBD1 aligns with 11 central bases. The nucleotide sequence is given as TGTGCCACCAGTGCCCCCGGGACAGGGGGAGTCGAGCAGTACTTC. Translation gives CATSAPGTGGVEQYF.